The next 9 T cell receptor beta chains were all read from a single sample in a study of beta chain features in type 1 diabetes. Study-level findings and limits: Shorter TCRB CDR3s, moderately but significantly so, marked every one of the four CD4+ subsets in Type 1 diabetes patients.

Reverse transcription of all isolated RNA meant that expressed TCRB transcripts were sequenced. Produced via immunoSEQ multiplex PCR; TCRdb's table is partial and in-frame only. Of fewer than 300,000 clones detected, approximately 10% appear once; the ten largest clones hold over 0.015%. These TCRs are of unknown antigen specificity. Sequences were obtained from naive CD4+ T cells from blood. The origin of the receptors is a young man with type 1 diabetes.

V usage is TRBV4-3 and J usage is TRBJ1-2; the D is unclear. Germline lookup yields CDR1 LGHNA and CDR2 YSLEER. Between the trimmed V and J ends, which lost 1 base and 2 bases, there was a span of 11 bases. The CDR3 sequence is 15 residues long. CDR3 sequence: CASSQVHSFNYGYTF. The CDR3 nucleotides read TGCGCCAGCAGCCAAGTTCACAGCTTCAACTATGGCTACACCTTC.

This clone was picked up a small number of times. The chain carries TRBV7-2 and TRBJ2-1, with D uncertain. Germline V gives CDR1 SGHTA, CDR2 FQGNSA. This CDR3 is 15 amino acids long. V lost 5 bases and J 6 bases, leaving 17 bases between the germline ends. CDR3 sequence (DNA): TGTGCCAGCAGCCGTCGCACCTTCGAGGTCAATGAGCAGTTCTTC. Its translation is CASSRRTFEVNEQFF. Full variable domain (outside the CDR3, taken from reference TRBV7-2 and TRBJ2-1): GAGVSQSPSNKVTEKGKDVELRCDPISGHTALYWYRQSLGQGLEFLIYFQGNSAPDKSGLPSDRFSAERTGGSVSTLTIQRTQQEDSAVYLCASSRRTFEVNEQFFGPGTRLTVL.

The J gene is TRBJ1-4, the V gene TRBV7-2; no firm D call. The V and J ends lost 5 bases and 3 bases respectively, with 13 bases between them. The CDR3 runs 15 residues. CDR1 SGHTA and CDR2 FQGNSA come from the germline V gene. The CDR3 nucleotides read TGTGCCAGCAGCAGAACGGGGTCACCTAATGAAAAACTGTTTTTT. Amino acids: CASSRTGSPNEKLFF.

In its sample, this clone was seen a few times. CDR3: CASSLWTSGGASSYEQYF. Here the CDR3 DNA reads TGCGCCAGCAGCTTGTGGACTAGCGGGGGGGCGAGCTCCTACGAGCAGTACTTC. The chain uses TRBV5-1 and TRBJ2-7; 15 nucleotides line up with TRBD2. The CDR3 sequence is 18 residues long. J lost 0 bases, V lost 1 base, and 5 bases had no gene match. Germline CDR1 is SGHRS and CDR2 is YFSETQ. Drawing the rest from reference TRBV5-1 and TRBJ2-7, the complete variable domain is KAGVTQTPRYLIKTRGQQVTLSCSPISGHRSVSWYQQTPGQGLQFLFEYFSETQRNKGNFPGRFSGRQFSNSRSEMNVSTLELGDSALYLCASSLWTSGGASSYEQYFGPGTRLTVT.

This chain uses TRBV7-9 with TRBJ1-1; D is ambiguous. The V gene's germline CDR1 is SEHNR and CDR2 FQNEAQ (reference sequence). The V and J ends lost 1 base and 0 bases respectively, with 9 bases between them. CDR3 length: 15 residues. CDR3 coding DNA: TGTGCCAGCAGCTTAGTGGGCAGAATGAACACTGAAGCTTTCTTT. As protein: CASSLVGRMNTEAFF. Based on the CDR3 plus reference TRBV7-9 and TRBJ1-1, the full variable domain is DTGVSQNPRHKITKRGQNVTFRCDPISEHNRLYWYRQTLGQGPEFLTYFQNEAQLEKSRLLSDRFSAERPKGSFSTLEIQRTEQGDSAMYLCASSLVGRMNTEAFFGQGTRLTVV.

This rearrangement joins TRBV4-3 to TRBJ1-4, with 9 bases identical to TRBD1. V trimming: 0 bases; J trimming: 9 bases; junction bases outside the gene matches: 11. The length of the CDR3 is 17 residues. Germline V gene lookup returns CDR1 LGHNA and CDR2 YSLEER. The CDR3 sequence: CASSQEIVGQGLKKLFF. The CDR3 region has the DNA TGCGCCAGCAGCCAAGAAATAGTGGGACAGGGATTAAAAAAACTGTTTTTT.

This clone appeared a few times. J is TRBJ2-5 and V is TRBV29-1, with D possibly matching TRBD1 (6 bases). This CDR3 is built from 13 residues. Looked up from germline, CDR1 is SQVTM and CDR2 is ANQGSEA. Trimming left V 4 bases short and J 4 bases short, with 13 bases between. CDR3 nucleotides: TGCAGCGTTGCCAGGGGCGGAGGAGAGACCCAGTACTTC. It yields the protein CSVARGGGETQYF.

This clone was observed a few times. The chain combines TRBV7-9 with TRBJ2-3; 8 nucleotides line up with TRBD2. The CDR3 runs 15 residues. Germline-derived CDR1 and CDR2 are SEHNR and FQNEAQ (reference sequence). The trim removed 6 bases at V and 0 bases at J, leaving 5 bases unmatched. The CDR3 bases are TGTGCCAGCAGATTGTTAGCGGGGAGCACAGATACGCAGTATTTT. This codes for CASRLLAGSTDTQYF. The full variable domain, with the rest looked up from reference TRBV7-9 and TRBJ2-3, is DTGVSQNPRHKITKRGQNVTFRCDPISEHNRLYWYRQTLGQGPEFLTYFQNEAQLEKSRLLSDRFSAERPKGSFSTLEIQRTEQGDSAMYLCASRLLAGSTDTQYFGPGTRLTVL.

The rearrangement joins TRBV28 to TRBJ2-3; perhaps TRBD2 as D (5 bases). The V end lost 6 bases, the J end lost 4 bases, and 11 bases lay between the germline ends. Germline CDR1 reads MDHEN; CDR2 reads SYDVKM. This CDR3 is 13 amino acids long. The CDR3 DNA reads TGTGCCAGCAGGACACCCGGGGCAGATACGCAGTATTTT. It codes for CASRTPGADTQYF.